One and the same sample provided the 26 T cell receptor beta chains below, sequenced in a study of T cell responses to AZD1222 COVID-19 vaccine (dated by TCRdb to about 2021). The time point label on this specimen signifies: baseline before first vaccination. The library came from the immunoSEQ multiplex PCR assay. As stored in TCRdb, this immuneACCESS dataset retains in-frame rearrangements with V and J assigned. A fraction of the clones does not appear; measured against another copy, unresolved V genes explain less than half of the discrepancy, and the remainder lacks a known reason. The sample has roughly 150,000 clones on record, 92% of them singletons. About 2.5% of the sample rests with the top ten. Material: peripheral blood, obtained on day 0 of AZD1222 vaccination. The receptors were sampled from an adult in good health.

CDR3 sequence (DNA): TGTGCCAGCAGCGGCAGAACCCAGCCCCAGCATTTT. It specifies CASSGRTQPQHF. The rearrangement links TRBV28 to TRBJ1-5; D not resolved. V was cut by 6 bases and J by 7 bases, with 10 bases left in between. Germline CDR1 and CDR2: MDHEN and SYDVKM. This CDR3 contains 12 residues.

This clone showed up just once. V is TRBV19 and J is TRBJ2-7, with D perhaps TRBD1 (5 bases). Germline CDR1 reads LNHDA; CDR2 reads SQIVND (reference sequence). This CDR3 has 14 residues. V was trimmed by 6 bases and J by 3 bases, leaving 15 bases between them. The DNA of the CDR3 is TGTGCCAGTAGCTTAGGGGCAGGGAACTACGAGCAGTACTTC. Its protein is CASSLGAGNYEQYF.

The chain is built from TRBV19 and TRBJ1-4; D is undetermined. The germline gives CDR1 LNHDA, CDR2 SQIVND (reference sequence). Trimming shortened V by 5 bases and J by 4 bases, and 20 bases separated the two germline ends. The CDR3 runs 17 residues. The CDR3 DNA sequence: TGTGCCAGTAGTCCTTTCCCCCTCCAAGGCGTTAATGAAAAACTGTTTTTT. It translates to CASSPFPLQGVNEKLFF.

This clone is a singleton in its sample. V is TRBV7-9 and J is TRBJ2-3; 7 nucleotides match TRBD2. The germline V gene has CDR1 SEHNR and CDR2 FQNEAQ (reference sequence). This CDR3 comprises 15 residues. V shed 4 bases and J 0 bases; nucleotides not matched to a gene: 4. This CDR3 reads CASSSTSESTDTQYF. The DNA of the CDR3 is TGTGCCAGCAGCTCAACTAGCGAAAGCACAGATACGCAGTATTTT.

J is TRBJ2-3 and V is TRBV30; 8 bases are a match to TRBD2. V gave up 1 base and J gave up 0 bases; unmatched junction bases: 3. Germline CDR1 is GTSNPN and CDR2 is SVGIG (reference sequence). There are 15 residues in the CDR3. The CDR3 reads CAWSALAASTDTQYF. For the CDR3, the DNA is TGTGCCTGGAGTGCACTAGCGGCTAGCACAGATACGCAGTATTTT.

V is TRBV19 and J is TRBJ2-7; 10 positions agree with TRBD2. The CDR3 contains 14 residues. Germline loops: CDR1 LNHDA, CDR2 SQIVND (reference sequence). V lost 5 bases, J lost 3 bases, and 4 bases stayed unmatched. The CDR3 spells CASSGLAGVYEQYF. CDR3 nucleotide sequence: TGTGCCAGTAGTGGGCTAGCGGGAGTCTACGAGCAGTACTTC.

V gene TRBV5-4 combines with J gene TRBJ2-4; perhaps D is TRBD1 or TRBD2 (5 bases each). The CDR3 consists of 15 residues. V was clipped by 7 bases and J by 0 bases, with 14 bases between them. Germline V gene data show CDR1 as SGHNT and CDR2 as YYREEE (reference sequence). The CDR3, as DNA: TGTGCCAGCGGGAAAGTCGGGACAGCCAAAAACATTCAGTACTTC. Its protein product is CASGKVGTAKNIQYF.

This clone has only a few counts. The V and J genes are TRBV11-3 and TRBJ2-2; TRBD2 aligns across 10 bases. Germline trimming cut 1 base from V and 6 bases from J; bases unmatched to any gene: 5. Germline CDR1 and CDR2: SGHNT and YENEEA. This CDR3 comprises 16 residues. The CDR3 reads CASSLGASGSAGELFF. DNA of the CDR3: TGTGCCAGCAGCTTAGGGGCTAGCGGGAGCGCCGGGGAGCTGTTTTTT.

This chain links TRBV30 with TRBJ2-7, with D perhaps being TRBD1 or TRBD2 (6 bases each). The germline gives CDR1 GTSNPN, CDR2 SVGIG (reference sequence). The CDR3 is 14 residues long. Trimming removed 4 bases from V and 9 bases from J, with 22 bases in between. The CDR3 nucleotides are TGTGCCTGGACGCCGGGTAGGGGGGAACTTGGGCAGTACTTC. This codes for CAWTPGRGELGQYF.

The V gene is TRBV6-4, the J gene TRBJ2-3, with TRBD2 matching over 7 bases. With V trimmed by 4 bases and J by 3 bases, 7 bases remained unmatched. CDR1 is MRHNA and CDR2 is SNTAGT in the germline V gene. This CDR3 comprises 15 residues. The CDR3 spells CASSVGGGSTDTQYF. The CDR3 DNA is TGTGCCAGCAGTGTAGGAGGCGGGAGTACAGATACGCAGTATTTT.

The V and J genes are TRBV7-3 and TRBJ2-3, with D unclear. V lost 4 bases and J 2 bases, leaving 10 bases between the germline ends. CDR3 length equals 14 residues. Germline CDR1 SGHTA, CDR2 FQGTGA. CDR3 protein: CASSSLGATDTQYF. The CDR3 DNA follows: TGTGCCAGCAGCTCCCTTGGTGCCACAGATACGCAGTATTTT.

The chain is built from TRBV4-2 and TRBJ2-5; 11 nucleotides match TRBD2. With 4 bases clipped from V and 5 bases from J, the junction kept 6 bases outside the gene matches. The CDR3 sequence is 15 residues long. Per the germline V gene, CDR1 is LGHNA and CDR2 is YNFKEQ. In DNA, the CDR3 is TGTGCCAGCAGCCCGACTAGCGGGATGAGGGAGACCCAGTACTTC. Protein product: CASSPTSGMRETQYF.

The V call is TRBV12-3 or TRBV12-4, the J call TRBJ1-1; D is unclear. The CDR3 is made up of 13 amino acids. V dropped 7 bases and J dropped 11 bases, with 20 bases sitting between them. The chain's CDR3 is CASTPTLPTTAFF. CDR3 in DNA: TGTGCCAGCACCCCGACACTCCCGACTACGGCTTTCTTT.

V and J are TRBV7-9 and TRBJ2-4; 9 nucleotides align to TRBD2. The V and J ends lost 4 bases and 0 bases, in that order; junction bases with no gene match: 13. In germline, CDR1 is SEHNR, CDR2 FQNEAQ (reference sequence). This CDR3 region has 19 residues. This CDR3 reads CASSSRGASGITAKNIQYF. In DNA form, the CDR3 reads TGTGCCAGCAGCTCCCGTGGGGCTAGCGGGATTACAGCCAAAAACATTCAGTACTTC.

The V and J genes are TRBV10-3 and TRBJ1-3; D is ambiguous. This CDR3 is 13 amino acids long. Germline CDR1 is ENHRY and CDR2 is SYGVKD. Trimming removed 4 bases from V and 1 base from J, with 5 bases in between. DNA of the CDR3: TGTGCCATCAGTGTAGGATCTGGAAACACCATATATTTT. Encoded protein: CAISVGSGNTIYF.

The CDR3 DNA sequence: TGTGCCAGCAGGGCATGGACAGAGAACACTGAAGCTTTCTTT. Translating gives CASRAWTENTEAFF. The chain links TRBV2 to TRBJ1-1, with TRBD1 as a possible D gene (6 bases). Looked up from germline, CDR1 is SNHLY and CDR2 is FYNNEI. V was trimmed by 6 bases and J by 1 base, leaving 12 bases between them. This CDR3 has 14 amino acids.

The chain employs TRBV18 and TRBJ1-1, with TRBD1 matching over 7 bases. The CDR3 spans 15 residues. Germline values: CDR1 KGHSH, CDR2 LQKENI. Trimming at V came to 4 bases and at J to 1 base, leaving 6 bases not matched to a gene. CDR3 coding DNA: TGTGCCAGCTCACAGGGGGCTGGAGGGAACACTGAAGCTTTCTTT. This translates into CASSQGAGGNTEAFF. Full variable domain (remainder filled in from reference TRBV18 and TRBJ1-1): NAGVMQNPRHLVRRRGQEARLRCSPMKGHSHVYWYRQLPEEGLKFMVYLQKENIIDESGMPKERFSAEFPKEGPSILRIQQVVRGDSAAYFCASSQGAGGNTEAFFGQGTRLTVV.

The rearrangement uses TRBV4-1 and TRBJ2-7, with TRBD2 matching over 11 bases. Trimming took 8 bases from V and 5 from J; bases not matched to a gene: 14. Looked up from germline, CDR1 is MGHRA and CDR2 is YSYEKL. CDR3 length: 16 amino acids. CDR3 coding DNA: TGCGCCAGCGGGGTCGGGCTAGCGGGAGGAGGCCACGAGCAGTACTTC. Translated: CASGVGLAGGGHEQYF.

This rearrangement joins TRBV18 to TRBJ2-7; D may be TRBD2 (5 bases). Per the germline V gene, CDR1 is KGHSH and CDR2 is LQKENI. V was clipped by 3 bases and J by 7 bases, with 13 bases between them. The CDR3 totals 13 residues. The CDR3 here is CASSPTRDGEQYF. The CDR3 DNA reads TGTGCCAGCTCACCGACACGGGATGGGGAGCAGTACTTC.

The chain uses TRBV27 and TRBJ2-1; 9 bases fit TRBD1. V shed 1 base, J shed 6 bases, and the junction held 4 bases outside the gene matches. Germline CDR1 reads MNHEY; CDR2 reads SMNVEV (reference sequence). The CDR3 has 15 residues. This chain's CDR3 is CASSLFAGQGNEQFF. CDR3 coding DNA: TGTGCCAGCAGTTTATTCGCGGGACAGGGCAATGAGCAGTTCTTC.

The chain carries TRBV6-2 or TRBV6-3 and TRBJ2-7; D is possibly TRBD1 or TRBD2 (5 bases each). The V gene lost 5 bases and the J gene lost 0 bases, with 17 bases spanning the gap. From germline, CDR1 is MNHEY and CDR2 SVGEGT. This CDR3 region has 16 residues. CDR3 loop: CASSPNRDADSYEQYF. CDR3 coding DNA: TGTGCCAGCAGTCCCAATCGGGACGCCGACTCCTACGAGCAGTACTTC.

The count of this clone is one. J is TRBJ2-7 and V is TRBV18; the D gene is possibly TRBD1 (5 bases). V dropped 2 bases and J dropped 5 bases, with 13 bases sitting between them. From germline, CDR1 is KGHSH and CDR2 LQKENI. CDR3 length equals 14 residues. The CDR3 sequence: CASSPDAGADEQYF. The CDR3 nucleotides read TGTGCCAGCTCACCAGACGCTGGGGCCGACGAGCAGTACTTC.

J is TRBJ2-3 and V is TRBV5-1, with 9 bases that match TRBD1. The germline V gene encodes CDR1 SGHRS and CDR2 YFSETQ. After removal of 3 bases from V and 0 bases from J, the junction contained 5 bases not matched to a gene. CDR3 size: 16 residues. CDR3 amino acids: CASSWEQGASTDTQYF. The CDR3 region has the DNA TGCGCCAGCAGCTGGGAACAGGGGGCTAGCACAGATACGCAGTATTTT.

The chain has TRBV3-1 (or the pseudogene TRBV3-2) and TRBJ2-1; D not certain. The germline V gene encodes CDR1 LGHDT and CDR2 YNNKEL (reference sequence). V lost 0 bases to trimming and J lost 0 bases, with 9 bases between them. The CDR3 consists of 16 residues. For the CDR3, the DNA is TGTGCCAGCAGCCAAGACGGCTGGAGCTCCTACAATGAGCAGTTCTTC. Protein sequence: CASSQDGWSSYNEQFF.

V usage is TRBV19 and J usage is TRBJ1-2; the D is unclear. The CDR3 runs to 11 residues. Germline CDR1 is LNHDA and CDR2 is SQIVND (reference sequence). Trimming shortened V by 11 bases and J by 4 bases, and 11 bases separated the two germline ends. CDR3 coding DNA: TGTGCCTCGACATCCCTCTATGGCTACACCTTC. Its protein is CASTSLYGYTF.

The V and J genes are TRBV10-1 and TRBJ2-7; 11 nucleotides align to TRBD2. CDR1 WNHNN and CDR2 SYGVQD come from the germline V gene (reference sequence). The CDR3 length is 15 residues. Germline trimming cut 6 bases from V and 1 base from J; bases unmatched to any gene: 5. CDR3 in amino acids: CASSPGLAASYEQYF. CDR3 DNA sequence: TGCGCCAGCAGCCCGGGACTAGCGGCGTCCTACGAGCAGTACTTC.